Below, one T cell receptor (beta chain) is given with its context. Its cognate antigen is unknown. The data stem from a study of T cell responses to AZD1222 COVID-19 vaccine. Study-level findings and limits: Donors were mostly white British, more females; clonal diversity possibly underestimated.

Profiled with immunoSEQ multiplex PCR; TCRdb holds only in-frame clones, not every one. The sample consists of about 130,000 clones, over 90% of them appearing once. The V gene's germline CDR1 is SGHTA and CDR2 FQGNSA. This CDR3 has 14 residues. V lost 5 bases and J lost 2, with 12 bases in between. The TCR sequence derives from an adult in good health. The chain uses TRBV7-2 and TRBJ1-1, with D uncertain. The sequences come from peripheral blood, collected on day 0 of AZD1222 vaccination. This CDR3 reads CASSPQRQNTEAFF. CDR3 DNA sequence: TGTGCCAGCAGCCCTCAACGACAAAACACTGAAGCTTTCTTT.